These 5 T cell receptor beta chains share one sample of origin, sequenced in a study of kidney transplant recipient with SARS-CoV-2 infection. A single record per CDR3 protein comes from TCRdb applying MiXCR to the reads. Among about 250,000 distinct CDR3 sequences, more than 25% were seen once, and the ten largest hold around 7.8%. Source: a blood sample, taken at baseline and on day 111 from a kidney transplant recipient. Every receptor here comes from a male patient aged 25-45 years who had COVID-19 and was a kidney transplant recipient. The graft donor may account for some of the T cells.

On this clonotype: A read error may be the cause here, since a much bigger clone is one base away. V and J are TRBV5-4 and TRBJ1-2, with 9 positions matching TRBD1. This CDR3 region has 15 residues. J was trimmed by 7 bases and V by 0 bases; bases with no gene match: 7. From germline, CDR1 is SGHNT and CDR2 YYREEE (reference sequence). The CDR3 sequence: CASSLEGQGLCGYTF. The DNA of the CDR3 is TGTGCCAGCAGCTTGGAGGGACAGGGACTCTGTGGCTACACCTTC.

This clonotype was observed at least ten times. V and J are TRBV12-3 or TRBV12-4 and TRBJ2-5; 7 bases fit TRBD1. After removal of 6 bases from V and 4 bases from J, the junction contained 5 bases not matched to a gene. This CDR3 has 13 residues. The DNA for the CDR3 is TGTGCCAGCAGCAGACAGGGTCGAGAGACCCAGTACTTC. Translating it yields CASSRQGRETQYF.

This clonotype was recorded many times. This chain links TRBV4-3 with TRBJ1-2; D is ambiguous. Trimming shortened V by 5 bases and J by 4 bases, and 23 bases separated the two germline ends. The CDR3 runs 17 residues. Germline assignment: CDR1 LGHNA and CDR2 YSLEER. CDR3 nucleotide sequence: TGCGCCAGCAGCGGTTGGAAAGGACGTCGAAAGACCTATGGCTACACCTTC. It is translated as CASSGWKGRRKTYGYTF.

This clonotype occurred many times. V and J are TRBV11-2 and TRBJ2-4; TRBD2 matches 12 bases. V trimming: 5 bases; J trimming: 0 bases; junction bases outside the gene matches: 5. CDR1 SGHAT and CDR2 FQNNGV come from the germline V gene. This CDR3 contains 17 residues. CDR3 protein: CASSRTSGTVAKNIQYF. CDR3 in DNA: TGTGCCAGCAGCCGGACTAGCGGGACAGTAGCCAAAAACATTCAGTACTTC.

The table lists this clonotype with many counts. This rearrangement joins TRBV7-2 to TRBJ2-7; D is unresolved. The CDR3 runs to 16 residues. V lost 0 bases, J lost 2 bases, and 14 bases lay in between. The germline V gene has CDR1 SGHTA and CDR2 FQGNSA. This CDR3 reads CASSLAAAASTYEQYF. CDR3 nucleotides: TGTGCCAGCAGCTTAGCGGCGGCAGCGTCTACCTACGAGCAGTACTTC.